The 20 T cell receptor beta chains below come from one sample, sequenced in a study of post-analysis software for immune sequencing data. Regarding the study as a whole: Elevated frequency relative to controls characterized several TRBV segments in patients, TRBV5-6, TRBV5-1 and TRBV20-1 among them.

Presence of unique molecular identifiers characterized the TCR beta cDNA libraries. Each CDR3 protein gets one entry after TCRdb re-called the PCR reads with MiXCR. The table lists roughly 400,000 distinct CDR3 sequences, 30% to 40% of them singletons. No antigen is known for these receptors. Sequenced input: blood. The receptors were gathered from a girl aged 2-15 years with multiple sclerosis.

This clonotype was seen more than once but under ten times. The DNA for the CDR3 is TGCAGCGTTGAATCGGGACAGGGCTACGAGCAGTACTTC. Its translation is CSVESGQGYEQYF. J is TRBJ2-7 and V is TRBV29-1, with TRBD1 matching 9 bases. CDR3 length: 13 residues. The germline gives CDR1 SQVTM, CDR2 ANQGSEA. Trimming removed 2 bases from V and 3 bases from J; junction bases left unmatched: 2.

A remark on this clonotype: A single base separates this from a much larger clone, so it may be a read error. The chain carries TRBV10-3 and TRBJ2-4, with 7 bases aligning to TRBD2. CDR1 is ENHRY and CDR2 is SYGVKD in the germline V gene. J lost 15 bases, V lost 10 bases, and 30 bases had no gene match. This CDR3 comprises 17 residues. The CDR3 is CATLSGSGRPSSYERYF. In nucleotides, the CDR3 is TGTGCCACCCTGAGTGGTAGCGGGCGGCCCTCTTCCTACGAGCGGTACTTC.

The chain is built from TRBV19 and TRBJ2-7; 8 bases line up with TRBD2. J lost 4 bases, V lost 9 bases, and 5 bases had no gene match. Germline V lookup: CDR1 LNHDA, CDR2 SQIVND (reference sequence). The CDR3 covers 12 residues. CDR3 bases: TGTGCCAGCGGGAGGGGTGGATACGAGCAGTACTTC. This sequence encodes CASGRGGYEQYF.

V is TRBV6-1 and J is TRBJ1-1, with D unresolved. Germline V CDR1 and CDR2: MNHNS, SASEGT. The germline V and J ends were trimmed by 3 bases and 3 bases, with 8 bases remaining between them. CDR3 length equals 13 residues. CDR3 sequence reads: CASSDWAYTEAFF. CDR3 nucleotides: TGTGCCAGCAGTGATTGGGCCTACACTGAAGCTTTCTTT.

This clonotype came up a few times. The CDR3 region is CASSDRPGGQPYEQYF. CDR3 nucleotides: TGTGCCAGCAGTGACCGTCCCGGTGGGCAACCTTACGAGCAGTACTTC. The rearrangement uses TRBV6-1 and TRBJ2-7; D remains ambiguous. The CDR3 runs 16 residues. Trimming took 3 bases from V and 4 from J, leaving 19 bases between them. Germline loops: CDR1 MNHNS, CDR2 SASEGT.

This clonotype appeared a few times. The chain carries TRBV5-1 and TRBJ2-7; maybe TRBD1 (6 bases). The V and J ends lost 0 bases and 3 bases respectively, with 19 bases between them. CDR3 length equals 17 residues. The V gene's germline CDR1 is SGHRS and CDR2 YFSETQ. The CDR3 bases are TGCGCCAGCAGCTTGGCAGACGGGACAACGGTGGACTACGAGCAGTACTTC. This codes for CASSLADGTTVDYEQYF.

The J gene is TRBJ2-7, the V gene TRBV20-1, with a possible D match to TRBD1 (5 bases). Looked up from germline, CDR1 is DFQATT and CDR2 is SNEGSKA (reference sequence). Trimming pared 0 bases from V and 7 bases from J, leaving 10 bases between. This CDR3 region has 12 residues. Here the CDR3 DNA reads TGCAGTGCTAGAGATTTAGGGGCTGAGCAGTACTTC. This encodes CSARDLGAEQYF.

V is TRBV12-3 or TRBV12-4 and J is TRBJ1-5, with D possibly being TRBD1 (5 bases). This CDR3 comprises 16 residues. The germline V and J ends were trimmed by 7 bases and 6 bases, with 22 bases remaining between them. DNA of the CDR3: TGTGCCAGCACCCTAGGGGTTCGGGCGGTCATTCAGCCCCAGCATTTT. Amino acid sequence: CASTLGVRAVIQPQHF.

The rearrangement joins TRBV11-2 to TRBJ2-1, with D unresolved. The CDR3 consists of 15 residues. Germline V gene lookup returns CDR1 SGHAT and CDR2 FQNNGV. Deletions cut 6 bases from V and 5 bases from J, with 17 bases between. The CDR3 protein is CASRPPFTRNNEQFF. The CDR3 nucleotides read TGTGCCAGCAGACCCCCATTTACGAGGAACAATGAGCAGTTCTTC.

This clonotype was detected a few times. This chain joins TRBV5-1 and TRBJ2-7, with a tentative D call TRBD2 (7 bases). The CDR3 is 14 residues long. The V end was cut by 4 bases, the J end by 2 bases, with 13 bases between. Germline CDR1 and CDR2: SGHRS and YFSETQ. The CDR3 is CASSGRGGAYEQYF. CDR3 DNA sequence: TGCGCCAGCAGCGGGAGGGGGGGTGCCTACGAGCAGTACTTC.

The rearrangement joins TRBV7-3 to TRBJ2-7; perhaps TRBD2 as D (5 bases). CDR3 size: 16 residues. V was clipped by 2 bases and J by 5 bases, with 19 bases between them. CDR1 and CDR2 (germline): SGHTA, FQGTGA. The CDR3 protein is CASSLVGRSLGDEQYF. The CDR3, as DNA: TGTGCCAGCAGCTTAGTGGGCAGATCCCTCGGGGACGAGCAGTACTTC.

This clonotype has only one observation. This CDR3 reads CASSTGRGNQPQHF. CDR3 coding DNA: TGTGCCAGCAGTACCGGACGGGGCAATCAGCCCCAGCATTTT. V gene TRBV2 combines with J gene TRBJ1-5; D not resolved. CDR3 length: 14 residues. CDR1 SNHLY and CDR2 FYNNEI come from the germline V gene. The ends were cut back, 5 bases at V and 2 bases at J, with 10 bases in the middle.

The CDR3 protein is CASVRGGRGETQYF. CDR3 DNA: TGTGCCAGCGTACGGGGGGGCCGTGGAGAGACCCAGTACTTC. The J gene is TRBJ2-5, the V gene TRBV2; 8 nucleotides match TRBD2. The V and J ends lost 8 bases and 4 bases, in that order; junction bases with no gene match: 9. Germline assignment: CDR1 SNHLY and CDR2 FYNNEI. The CDR3 has 14 residues.

This chain links TRBV9 with TRBJ1-1; D possibly corresponds to TRBD1 (6 bases). Per germline, CDR1 SGDLS and CDR2 YYNGEE. V lost 4 bases and J 4 bases, leaving 14 bases between the germline ends. CDR3 length: 14 amino acids. The CDR3 sequence: CASSSGGGITEAFF. DNA for the CDR3: TGTGCCAGCAGCAGTGGAGGGGGAATCACTGAAGCTTTCTTT.

The chain couples TRBV4-1 to TRBJ2-1; D is unclear. The CDR3 loop spans 15 amino acids. Trimming took 1 base from V and 6 from J, leaving 13 bases between them. Germline values: CDR1 MGHRA, CDR2 YSYEKL. The chain's CDR3 is CASSQGVGYANEQFF. DNA of the CDR3: TGCGCCAGCAGCCAAGGGGTGGGCTACGCCAATGAGCAGTTCTTC.

This clonotype has a handful of counts. The chain recombines TRBV7-2 with TRBJ2-3, with D possibly matching TRBD2 (5 bases). The CDR3 extends over 15 amino acids. The germline V gene encodes CDR1 SGHTA and CDR2 FQGNSA. The V end lost 5 bases, the J end lost 3 bases, and 15 bases lay between the germline ends. In nucleotides, the CDR3 is TGTGCCAGCAGCAACCAAGCGGTACGGACAGATACGCAGTATTTT. Amino acids: CASSNQAVRTDTQYF.

The V call is TRBV29-1, the J call TRBJ2-1; D gene uncertain. V was pared by 4 bases and J by 0 bases, with 10 bases between. Germline loops: CDR1 SQVTM, CDR2 ANQGSEA. The CDR3 consists of 14 residues. The CDR3 DNA reads TGCAGCGTTGCGTGGGTCGACTCCTACAATGAGCAGTTCTTC. This sequence encodes CSVAWVDSYNEQFF.

The table lists this clonotype with many counts. The chain couples TRBV6-6 to TRBJ2-5; unclear D gene. Germline CDR1 MNHNY, CDR2 SVGAGI (reference sequence). V dropped 4 bases and J dropped 4 bases, with 7 bases sitting between them. This CDR3 is 12 amino acids long. The CDR3 loop is CASSFLGETQYF. The CDR3 nucleotides read TGTGCCAGCAGTTTCCTCGGAGAGACCCAGTACTTC.

This clonotype was recorded at least ten times. V and J are TRBV12-3 or TRBV12-4 and TRBJ1-2; D gene uncertain. The CDR3 loop spans 15 amino acids. Trimming removed 0 bases at V and 2 bases at J, with 10 bases between. DNA of the CDR3: TGTGCCAGCAGTTTAGCGGATACGGGGAACTATGGCTACACCTTC. It translates to CASSLADTGNYGYTF.

The rearrangement joins TRBV19 to TRBJ2-1, with D possibly matching TRBD2 (5 bases). The length of the CDR3 is 14 residues. Germline lookup yields CDR1 LNHDA and CDR2 SQIVND (reference sequence). V lost 1 base and J 5 bases, leaving 9 bases between the germline ends. CDR3: CASSIVSGDNEQFF. In nucleotides, the CDR3 is TGTGCCAGTAGTATAGTATCCGGGGACAATGAGCAGTTCTTC.